This TCR beta chain comes out of a study of T cell responses to AZD1222 COVID-19 vaccine. Study results and caveats: Seropositivity was recorded at baseline in only a handful of AZD1222 recipients. Across the whole spike, CD4 TCRs peaked at regions 160-218 and 743-854.

Deletions cut 0 bases from V and 5 bases from J, with 19 bases between. This CDR3 comprises 17 residues. Germline V CDR1 and CDR2: MNHEY, SMNVEV (reference sequence). Repertoires were generated with immunoSEQ multiplex PCR, while TCRdb's copy carries only in-frame clones and drops some. Of under 200,000 clones detected, roughly 93% appear once; the ten largest clones hold 3.5% to 4.5%. With regard to this clone: Its antigen is still unknown.

This chain connects TRBV27 to TRBJ2-5; the D is unclear. This receptor was identified in an adult in good health. This specimen was peripheral blood, taken on day 0 of AZD1222 vaccination. As DNA, the CDR3 is TGTGCCAGCAGTTTATCCCCCATTGTGGTTTCGGCGGAGACCCAGTACTTC. It specifies CASSLSPIVVSAETQYF.